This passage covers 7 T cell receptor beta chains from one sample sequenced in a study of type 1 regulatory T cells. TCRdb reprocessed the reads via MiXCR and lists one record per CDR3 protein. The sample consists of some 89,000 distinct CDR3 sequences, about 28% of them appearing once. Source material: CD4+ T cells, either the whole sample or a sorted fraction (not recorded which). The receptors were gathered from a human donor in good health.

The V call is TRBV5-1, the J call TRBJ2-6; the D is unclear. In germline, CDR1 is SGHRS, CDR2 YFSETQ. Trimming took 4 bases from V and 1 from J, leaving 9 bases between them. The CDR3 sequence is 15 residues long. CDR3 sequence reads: CASSPTLSGANVLTF. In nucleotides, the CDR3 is TGCGCCAGCAGCCCGACCCTATCTGGGGCCAACGTCCTGACTTTC. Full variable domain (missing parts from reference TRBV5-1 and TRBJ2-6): KAGVTQTPRYLIKTRGQQVTLSCSPISGHRSVSWYQQTPGQGLQFLFEYFSETQRNKGNFPGRFSGRQFSNSRSEMNVSTLELGDSALYLCASSPTLSGANVLTFGAGSRLTVL.

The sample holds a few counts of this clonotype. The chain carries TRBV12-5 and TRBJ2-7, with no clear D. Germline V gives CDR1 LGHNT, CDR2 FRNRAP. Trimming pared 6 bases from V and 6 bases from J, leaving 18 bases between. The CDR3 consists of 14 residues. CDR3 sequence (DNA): TGTGCTAGTGGCCGTGGATTAGCTCTCGGCGAGCAGTACTTC. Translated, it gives CASGRGLALGEQYF.

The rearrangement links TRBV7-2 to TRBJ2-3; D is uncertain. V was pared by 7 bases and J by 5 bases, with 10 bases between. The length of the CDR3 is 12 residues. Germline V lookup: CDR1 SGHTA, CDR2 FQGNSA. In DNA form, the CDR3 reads TGTGCCAGCACCTCCTATGTAGATACGCAGTATTTT. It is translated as CASTSYVDTQYF.

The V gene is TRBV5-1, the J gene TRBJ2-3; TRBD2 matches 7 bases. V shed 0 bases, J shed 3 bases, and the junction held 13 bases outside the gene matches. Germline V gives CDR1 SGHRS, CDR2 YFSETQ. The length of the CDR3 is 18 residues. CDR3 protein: CASSLAGVAGVGTDTQYF. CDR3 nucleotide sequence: TGCGCCAGCAGCTTGGCAGGTGTTGCGGGAGTAGGGACAGATACGCAGTATTTT.

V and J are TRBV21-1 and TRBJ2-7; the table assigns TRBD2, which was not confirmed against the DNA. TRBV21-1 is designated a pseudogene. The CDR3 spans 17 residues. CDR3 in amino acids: CASSAQGLAESSYEQYF. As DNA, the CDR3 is TGTGCCAGCAGCGCCCAGGGACTAGCGGAGAGCTCCTACGAGCAGTACTTC.

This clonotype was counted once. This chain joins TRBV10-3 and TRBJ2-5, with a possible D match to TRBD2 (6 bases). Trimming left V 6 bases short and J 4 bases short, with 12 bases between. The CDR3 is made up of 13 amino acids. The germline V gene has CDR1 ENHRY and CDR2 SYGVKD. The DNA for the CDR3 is TGTGCCATCAGGGAGGGACCAAGAGAGACCCAGTACTTC. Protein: CAIREGPRETQYF.

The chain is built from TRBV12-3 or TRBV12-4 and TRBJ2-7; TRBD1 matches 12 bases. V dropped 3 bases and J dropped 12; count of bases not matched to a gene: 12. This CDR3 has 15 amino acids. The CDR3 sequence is CASSFGSPGQGARYF. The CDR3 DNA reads TGTGCCAGCAGTTTCGGATCCCCGGGACAGGGGGCACGGTACTTC.